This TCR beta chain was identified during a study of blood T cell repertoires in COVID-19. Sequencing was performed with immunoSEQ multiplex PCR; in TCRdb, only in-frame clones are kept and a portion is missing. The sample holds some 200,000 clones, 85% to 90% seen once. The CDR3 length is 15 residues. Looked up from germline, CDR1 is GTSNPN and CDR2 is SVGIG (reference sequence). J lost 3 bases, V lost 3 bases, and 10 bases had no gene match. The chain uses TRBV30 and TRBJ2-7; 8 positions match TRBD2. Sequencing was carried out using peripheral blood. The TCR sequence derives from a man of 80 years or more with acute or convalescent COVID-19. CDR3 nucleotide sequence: TGTGCCTGGAGCCCCGGGGGGGGGCCCAACTACGAGCAGTACTTC. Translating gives CAWSPGGGPNYEQYF.